Shown below are 12 T cell receptor beta chains from a single sample sequenced in a study of blood T cell repertoires in COVID-19 (TCRdb year 2020). The library was obtained by the immunoSEQ multiplex PCR assay. The source is immuneACCESS, and TCRdb retained only in-frame sequences with V and J called. Part of the clones is not carried over; for the studies checked, unresolved V genes explain less than half of this, and the remainder is unexplained. The sample profile shows 150,000 to 200,000 clones; approximately 83% of them were found once. The biggest ten clones account for roughly 7% of the sample. The sample consisted of PBMCs or T cells enriched from blood (not recorded which). These receptors originate from a man in his forties who had recovered from COVID-19.

The genes are TRBV6-6 and TRBJ2-7; 10 positions match TRBD1. The germline V gene has CDR1 MNHNY and CDR2 SVGAGI (reference sequence). J was trimmed by 3 bases and V by 5 bases; bases with no gene match: 7. This CDR3 is built from 15 residues. In DNA form, the CDR3 reads TGTGCCAGCAGTCGATCCGGGACAGGGGTCTACGAGCAGTACTTC. The encoded protein is CASSRSGTGVYEQYF.

The chain recombines TRBV7-2 with TRBJ1-1, with 8 bases lining up with TRBD1. The V gene end was trimmed by 4 bases and the J gene end by 5 bases; junction bases not matched to a gene: 6. CDR3 size: 14 residues. Per the germline V gene, CDR1 is SGHTA and CDR2 is FQGNSA. The CDR3 DNA reads TGTGCCAGCAGCTCCCGACAGGGGAGGACTGAAGCTTTCTTT. Amino acids: CASSSRQGRTEAFF.

The V gene is TRBV7-9, the J gene TRBJ1-4; tentative D call: TRBD1 (5 bases). CDR3 length equals 11 residues. Trimming shortened V by 5 bases and J by 12 bases, and 10 bases separated the two germline ends. From germline, CDR1 is SEHNR and CDR2 FQNEAQ (reference sequence). Here the CDR3 reads CASSPGEELFF. CDR3 nucleotide sequence: TGTGCCAGCAGCCCGGGGGAGGAACTGTTTTTT.

The chain recombines TRBV7-2 with TRBJ1-6; 8 bases line up with TRBD1. Trimming at V came to 4 bases and at J to 9 bases, leaving 8 bases not matched to a gene. CDR3 length: 15 amino acids. Germline CDR1 SGHTA, CDR2 FQGNSA. CDR3: CASSSWTGSSSPLHF. The CDR3 region has the DNA TGTGCCAGCAGCTCGTGGACAGGGAGCAGTTCACCCCTCCACTTT.

On this clone: The sample contains more than one DNA sequence encoding this CDR3. The chain uses TRBV18 and TRBJ1-1, with D tentatively TRBD1 (6 bases). Trimming took off 3 bases at V and 3 bases at J, with 8 bases between the two ends. Germline V gene sequence: CDR1 KGHSH, CDR2 LQKENI. There are 13 residues in the CDR3. The CDR3 nucleotides are TGTGCCAGCTCACCCCGACAGGACACTGAAGCTTTCTTT. Protein: CASSPRQDTEAFF.

In regard to this clone: The same CDR3 also results from other DNA sequences found in this sample. The chain joins TRBV7-2 to TRBJ1-4; TRBD1 aligns across 11 bases. Germline V gene sequence: CDR1 SGHTA, CDR2 FQGNSA. Trimming at V came to 5 bases and at J to 5 bases, leaving 1 base not matched to a gene. CDR3 length: 14 amino acids. CDR3 region: CASSRDRGNEKLFF. The CDR3 DNA follows: TGTGCCAGCAGCCGGGACAGGGGGAATGAAAAACTGTTTTTT.

The chain joins TRBV7-2 to TRBJ1-2, with D possibly matching TRBD1 (6 bases). V was pared by 7 bases and J by 4 bases, with 19 bases between. The CDR3 runs to 15 residues. CDR1 and CDR2 (germline): SGHTA, FQGNSA. The CDR3 protein is CASTREGVLTYGYTF. The CDR3 DNA reads as TGTGCCAGCACTCGTGAGGGGGTCCTCACCTATGGCTACACCTTC.

This chain links TRBV3-1 (or the pseudogene TRBV3-2) with TRBJ1-3, with 7 bases fitting TRBD1. The trim removed 6 bases at V and 1 base at J, leaving 6 bases unmatched. The CDR3 has 15 residues. CDR1 LGHDT and CDR2 YNNKEL come from the germline V gene (reference sequence). In nucleotides, the CDR3 is TGTGCCAGCAGTCGCGACAGGGCATCTGGAAACACCATATATTTT. Its translation is CASSRDRASGNTIYF.

A few counts support this clone. This sequence joins TRBV12-5 and TRBJ1-1, with TRBD1 identical over 9 bases. The junction had 3 bases not matched to a gene; V was cut back by 4 bases and J by 6 bases. CDR1 is LGHNT, CDR2 FRNRAP, per germline. The CDR3 sequence is 13 residues long. As DNA, the CDR3 is TGTGCTAGTGGTTCGGGACAGGGCCCTGAAGCTTTCTTT. Its translation is CASGSGQGPEAFF.

V and J are TRBV11-2 and TRBJ2-1; maybe TRBD2 (5 bases). Germline assignment: CDR1 SGHAT and CDR2 FQNNGV. The length of the CDR3 is 14 residues. V lost 1 base and J lost 3, with 7 bases in between. The CDR3 DNA sequence: TGTGCCAGCAGCTTAGGGACTTTCTACAATGAGCAGTTCTTC. Protein sequence: CASSLGTFYNEQFF.

The chain is built from TRBV2 and TRBJ1-2; 12 positions match TRBD1. V dropped 6 bases and J dropped 7; count of bases not matched to a gene: 3. The CDR3 covers 13 residues. Germline CDR1 reads SNHLY; CDR2 reads FYNNEI. CDR3 DNA sequence: TGTGCCAGCAGCGGGACAGGGGGCTTTGGCTACACCTTC. It specifies CASSGTGGFGYTF.

The chain employs TRBV9 and TRBJ1-5; TRBD1 matches at 8 bases. The germline V gene has CDR1 SGDLS and CDR2 YYNGEE. The V segment lost 0 bases and the J segment 7 bases; nucleotides outside the gene matches: 6. The CDR3 is 15 residues long. CDR3: CASSVGATGVQPQHF. CDR3 bases: TGTGCCAGCAGCGTAGGAGCGACAGGGGTGCAGCCCCAGCATTTT.